This T cell receptor (beta chain) comes out of a study of blood T cell repertoires in COVID-19 (dated by TCRdb to about 2020). The study in broad terms: Collaborator samples came from the United States, Italy and Spain and covered acute and convalescent phases of COVID-19. The prospective study material was composed of cDNA or gDNA derived from T cells, B-cell-depleted T cells, or PBMCs. Deeply sampled blood TCRbeta repertoires from subjects exposed to, actively infected with, or recovered from COVID-19 were included in the dataset. The repertoires were released in a freely available public database meant as a resource for research on the immune response to SARS-CoV-2. Samples came from the ongoing ImmuneRACE study (first 160 participants) plus 1,254 subjects from 6 global collaborators. Nearly every sample came with metadata listing a de-identified subject ID, COVID-19 status, age in years and sex. Where available, HLA class I and class II types were obtained from metadata supplied by the sample provider rather than from assay-based typing. On the study overall, not on this receptor specifically: Clinical and demographic metadata were provided uncurated, with the amount varying by source and participant.

Sequences LNHDA (CDR1) and SQIVND (CDR2) are obtained from the germline V gene (reference sequence). Trimming takes 3 bases from V and 3 bases from J, and the germline ends sit 12 bases apart. Reading from cysteine to phenylalanine, the CDR3 counts 16 amino acids. The read is trimmed to its CDR3 DNA, 48 bases read in frame from base 1. TCRbeta CDR3 regions were amplified from genomic DNA by means of the immunoSEQ Assay, a bias-controlled multiplex PCR. In the authors' own workflow: The number of nucleated cells in each sample was estimated by amplification of reference gene primers within the assay. To quantify the absolute abundance of each unique TCRbeta CDR3 rearrangement, sequence reads were collapsed and filtered. For each sample, productive Simpson clonality was calculated as the square root of Simpson's diversity index across productive rearrangements. The clones in this table, taken by TCRdb from immuneACCESS, are in-frame only. Not every clone is retained; where verified, under half of the shortfall comes from an unresolved V gene, and the cause of the rest is unknown. V and J calls and clone size follow that table, whereas D and trimming were derived from the DNA. Across this sample there are 90,000 to 110,000 clones, with around 82% seen only once. The ten largest clones take up 3.5% to 5% of the sample.

About this clone: The specificity of this receptor is unknown. Per-base quality was not reported, and no clone a single base away is much larger than it.

Whole blood was collected in K2EDTA tubes by collaborating institutions according to the institutions' own protocols. For TCRbeta analysis, collaborators shipped samples as frozen whole blood, isolated PBMCs, or DNA extracted from either of those sample types. This receptor chain uses TRBV19 and TRBJ2-6, with no confidently assigned D gene. The clonotype comes from a human donor in a cohort sampled during active or convalescent COVID-19. Material: peripheral blood. CDR3 loop: CASSIFAVLGANVLTF. Here is the DNA: TGTGCCAGTAGTATTTTCGCGGTTCTTGGGGCCAACGTCCTGACTTTC. The entire variable domain, with the stretches around the CDR3 drawn from the reference TRBV19 and TRBJ2-6 proteins, is DGGITQSPKYLFRKEGQNVTLSCEQNLNHDAMYWYRQDPGQGLRLIYYSQIVNDFQKGDIAEGYSVSREKKESFPLTVTSAQKNPTAFYLCASSIFAVLGANVLTFGAGSRLTVL.